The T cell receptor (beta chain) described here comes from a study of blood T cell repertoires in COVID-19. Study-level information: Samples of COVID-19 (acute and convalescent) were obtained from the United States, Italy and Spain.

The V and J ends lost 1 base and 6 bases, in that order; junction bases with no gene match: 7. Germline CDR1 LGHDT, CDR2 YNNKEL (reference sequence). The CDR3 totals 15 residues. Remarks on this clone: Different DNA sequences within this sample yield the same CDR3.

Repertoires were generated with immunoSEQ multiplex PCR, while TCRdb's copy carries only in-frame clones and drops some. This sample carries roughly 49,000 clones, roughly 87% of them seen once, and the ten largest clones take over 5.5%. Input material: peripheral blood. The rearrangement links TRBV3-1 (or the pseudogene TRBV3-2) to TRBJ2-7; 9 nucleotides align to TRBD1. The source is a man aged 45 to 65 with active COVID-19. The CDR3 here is CASSQGVGQGREQYF. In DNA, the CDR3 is TGTGCCAGCAGCCAAGGAGTTGGACAGGGGCGCGAGCAGTACTTC.